This T cell receptor beta chain was observed in a study of graft-versus-host responses after intestinal transplantation. Libraries were prepared by immunoSEQ multiplex PCR; TCRdb keeps only in-frame clonotypes and omits some of them. The table lists about 20,000 clones, around 86% of them singletons. The CDR3 sequence is 11 residues long. Trimming stripped 4 bases from V and 1 base from J, with 4 bases between. From germline, CDR1 is DFQATT and CDR2 SNEGSKA (reference sequence). This TCR was recovered from a human patient who received an intestinal transplant, so some T cells may come from the graft donor. The source was PBMCs, collected about 230 days after intestinal transplant. This chain links TRBV20-1 with TRBJ1-1; D unresolved. The chain's CDR3 is CSANGNTEAFF. DNA for the CDR3: TGCAGTGCTAACGGGAACACTGAAGCTTTCTTT.